These 32 T cell receptor beta chains were sequenced from one sample in a study of OX40 agonist ivuxolimab in advanced cancers. Some clones are missing from TCRdb's copy, which holds only in-frame ones; the method was immunoSEQ multiplex PCR. This table has 60,000 to 80,000 clones, more than 65% appearing once. Sequenced material: CD4+ or CD8+ T cells sorted from blood, taken in a trial of the OX40 agonist ivuxolimab. These receptors originate from an adult with an advanced solid tumor such as melanoma, head and neck, liver or kidney cancer.

As to this clone: The junction does not match germline at one end; this may be a read error. V and J are TRBV28 and TRBJ1-2; D unclear. Germline CDR1 MDHEN, CDR2 SYDVKM. The CDR3 loop spans 12 amino acids. Here the CDR3 reads CASSLFNDGYTF. In DNA, the CDR3 is TGTGCCAGCAGTTTATTTAACGATGGCTACACCTTC.

The chain carries TRBV6-1 and TRBJ2-3, with D perhaps TRBD2 (6 bases). The germline V gene has CDR1 MNHNS and CDR2 SASEGT. The length of the CDR3 is 14 residues. The V gene lost 1 base and the J gene lost 4 bases, with 9 bases spanning the gap. The CDR3 is CASSEGGEADTQYF. The CDR3 DNA reads TGTGCCAGCAGTGAAGGCGGGGAAGCAGATACGCAGTATTTT.

In this sample, this clone turned up a few times. The chain has TRBV7-8 and TRBJ2-7; 8 bases align to TRBD1. The CDR3 totals 17 residues. The V segment lost 6 bases and the J segment 5 bases; nucleotides outside the gene matches: 18. Per germline, CDR1 SGHVS and CDR2 FQNEAQ. The CDR3 DNA reads as TGTGCCAGCAGACCGACTCGATTTTCCAGGGGGCGAAACGAGCAGTACTTC. Its protein is CASRPTRFSRGRNEQYF.

The chain carries TRBV6-5 and TRBJ2-3; tentative D call: TRBD2 (6 bases). Trimming removed 0 bases at V and 6 bases at J, with 10 bases between. Germline V gene sequence: CDR1 MNHEY, CDR2 SVGAGI. The CDR3 extends over 14 amino acids. The CDR3 DNA reads as TGTGCCAGCAGTTACTCTAGTGGGAGGGATACGCAGTATTTT. Translation: CASSYSSGRDTQYF.

The CDR3: CASLSGGGAGELFF. CDR3 DNA sequence: TGCGCCAGCCTTTCGGGAGGAGGCGCCGGGGAGCTGTTTTTT. J is TRBJ2-2 and V is TRBV10-2, with 7 bases lining up with TRBD2. Per germline, CDR1 WSHSY and CDR2 SAAADI. The ends lost 8 bases at V and 6 bases at J; junction bases unmatched: 9. CDR3 length: 14 amino acids.

Worth noting for this clone: Other DNA sequences of this sample code for an identical CDR3. The V and J genes are TRBV18 and TRBJ2-7; perhaps D is TRBD1 or TRBD2 (5 bases each). This CDR3 comprises 14 residues. V was cut by 2 bases and J by 3 bases, with 11 bases left in between. CDR1 KGHSH and CDR2 LQKENI come from the germline V gene. In DNA form, the CDR3 reads TGTGCCAGCTCACCAAGGGACGGAGGCTACGAGCAGTACTTC. It is translated as CASSPRDGGYEQYF.

CDR3: CASSFGLAGYEQYF. The DNA for the CDR3 is TGTGCCAGTAGTTTCGGACTAGCGGGATACGAGCAGTACTTC. V and J are TRBV19 and TRBJ2-7; 12 nucleotides line up with TRBD2. The CDR3 has 14 amino acids. The junction had 3 bases not matched to a gene; V was cut back by 5 bases and J by 4 bases. Germline V gives CDR1 LNHDA, CDR2 SQIVND (reference sequence). The whole variable domain, remainder taken from reference TRBV19 and TRBJ2-7, is DGGITQSPKYLFRKEGQNVTLSCEQNLNHDAMYWYRQDPGQGLRLIYYSQIVNDFQKGDIAEGYSVSREKKESFPLTVTSAQKNPTAFYLCASSFGLAGYEQYFGPGTRLTVT.

The rearrangement links TRBV6-5 to TRBJ2-5; tentatively, D is TRBD2 (6 bases). V lost 5 bases and J lost 5, with 18 bases in between. CDR1 is MNHEY, CDR2 SVGAGI, per germline. This CDR3 is built from 15 residues. This CDR3 is CASSGGIDSQETQYF. In DNA, the CDR3 is TGTGCCAGCAGTGGAGGGATTGACAGTCAGGAGACCCAGTACTTC.

This sequence joins TRBV5-4 and TRBJ2-3, with TRBD1 as a possible D gene (6 bases). The CDR3 runs to 15 residues. V was trimmed by 7 bases and J by 1 base, leaving 16 bases between them. Germline V gene sequence: CDR1 SGHNT, CDR2 YYREEE (reference sequence). CDR3 in amino acids: CASRSGQIRTDTQYF. The DNA for the CDR3 is TGTGCCAGCCGGTCTGGACAGATACGCACAGATACGCAGTATTTT.

J is TRBJ2-7 and V is TRBV7-2, with D perhaps matching TRBD2 (5 bases). V lost 2 bases, J lost 2 bases, and 13 bases lay in between. Germline V lookup: CDR1 SGHTA, CDR2 FQGNSA. This CDR3 comprises 15 residues. The CDR3 nucleotides read TGTGCCAGCAGCTTAATGGCGGGCCAACCCTACGAGCAGTACTTC. Residues: CASSLMAGQPYEQYF.

V usage is TRBV4-3 and J usage is TRBJ2-1, with TRBD2 matching over 9 bases. Germline V gene sequence: CDR1 LGHNA, CDR2 YSLEER. Trimming cost V 1 base and J 2 bases; bases outside gene matches: 6. The CDR3 consists of 17 residues. The CDR3 bases are TGCGCCAGCAGCCAAGCTCTAACTAGCGGGCCCTACAATGAGCAGTTCTTC. It yields the protein CASSQALTSGPYNEQFF.

The chain carries TRBV12-2 and TRBJ2-7. TRBV12-2 is a pseudogene locus. The CDR3 contains 10 residues. The CDR3 bases are TGTGCAAGTCGCTACTACGAGCAGTACTTC. This codes for CASRYYEQYF.

By its share, this clone is medium-sized. In DNA form, the CDR3 reads TGTGCCAGTAGCCAGGGGGCGCCGGGCACAGATACGCAGTATTTT. It encodes CASSQGAPGTDTQYF. The chain couples TRBV19 to TRBJ2-3, with 8 bases fitting TRBD1. The V and J ends lost 6 bases and 1 base, in that order; junction bases with no gene match: 6. This CDR3 has 15 amino acids. Germline CDR1 and CDR2: LNHDA and SQIVND (reference sequence).

The chain combines TRBV5-1 with TRBJ1-1; D remains ambiguous. CDR1 is SGHRS, CDR2 YFSETQ, per germline. The CDR3 has 13 residues. The germline V and J ends were trimmed by 3 bases and 1 base, with 7 bases remaining between them. The CDR3 loop is CASSSGQNTEAFF. The DNA of the CDR3 is TGCGCCAGCAGCTCCGGGCAGAACACTGAAGCTTTCTTT.

This clone was counted a single time. The chain employs TRBV11-3 and TRBJ2-1, with a weak D call TRBD1 (7 bases). The CDR3 is 15 residues long. Per germline, CDR1 SGHNT and CDR2 YENEEA. Between the trimmed V and J ends, which lost 5 bases and 0 bases, there was a span of 11 bases. CDR3 coding DNA: TGTGCCAGCAGCCAGGGGGGCGGCTCCTACAATGAGCAGTTCTTC. This encodes CASSQGGGSYNEQFF.

The genes are TRBV7-2 and TRBJ2-4; D is undetermined. The CDR3 is 12 residues long. The V end was cut by 1 base, the J end by 6 bases, with 4 bases between. The germline V gene encodes CDR1 SGHTA and CDR2 FQGNSA. CDR3 amino acids: CASSLGGNIQYF. DNA for the CDR3: TGTGCCAGCAGCTTAGGCGGAAACATTCAGTACTTC.

The chain carries TRBV2 and TRBJ2-6, with TRBD2 identical over 7 bases. V lost 1 base and J lost 5; bases outside the gene matches: 2. CDR1 is SNHLY, CDR2 FYNNEI, per germline. The CDR3 loop spans 15 amino acids. The CDR3 loop is CASSEGGLRANVLTF. The CDR3 DNA reads TGTGCCAGCAGTGAAGGGGGACTAAGGGCCAACGTCCTGACTTTC. Complete variable domain (other parts from reference TRBV2 and TRBJ2-6): EPEVTQTPSHQVTQMGQEVILRCVPISNHLYFYWYRQILGQKVEFLVSFYNNEISEKSEIFDDQFSVERPDGSNFTLKIRSTKLEDSAMYFCASSEGGLRANVLTFGAGSRLTVL.

V and J are TRBV5-1 and TRBJ2-7, with TRBD2 identical over 13 bases. The CDR3 has 15 amino acids. The germline gives CDR1 SGHRS, CDR2 YFSETQ. After removal of 3 bases from V and 3 bases from J, the junction contained 3 bases not matched to a gene. The CDR3 is CASSWRTSGSYEQYF. CDR3 nucleotide sequence: TGCGCCAGCAGCTGGCGGACTAGCGGGAGCTACGAGCAGTACTTC.

The CDR3: CASSSGSVSYEQYF. Written as DNA, the CDR3 is TGTGCCAGCAGTAGCGGGTCAGTATCCTACGAGCAGTACTTC. V gene TRBV2 combines with J gene TRBJ2-7, with a tentative D call TRBD2 (6 bases). The CDR3 extends over 14 amino acids. V was cut by 5 bases and J by 1 base, with 12 bases left in between. Germline V gene sequence: CDR1 SNHLY, CDR2 FYNNEI. Full variable domain (missing parts from reference TRBV2 and TRBJ2-7): EPEVTQTPSHQVTQMGQEVILRCVPISNHLYFYWYRQILGQKVEFLVSFYNNEISEKSEIFDDQFSVERPDGSNFTLKIRSTKLEDSAMYFCASSSGSVSYEQYFGPGTRLTVT.

V and J are TRBV9 and TRBJ2-5; no firm D call. Trimming left V 2 bases short and J 5 bases short, with 10 bases between. The CDR3 extends over 13 amino acids. Per germline, CDR1 SGDLS and CDR2 YYNGEE. CDR3 sequence (DNA): TGTGCCAGCAGCGTTGGCGCTCGGGAGACCCAGTACTTC. Translating it yields CASSVGARETQYF.

The J gene is TRBJ2-2, the V gene TRBV19; 10 bases are shared with TRBD2. In germline, CDR1 is LNHDA, CDR2 SQIVND (reference sequence). The CDR3 is 16 residues long. V gave up 1 base and J gave up 8 bases; unmatched junction bases: 7. The CDR3 nucleotides read TGTGCCAGTAGTATAGCTAGGACTAGCGGCTATGGGGAGCTGTTTTTT. Translated, it gives CASSIARTSGYGELFF.

The chain uses TRBV6-1 and TRBJ1-5; D unresolved. The V gene's germline CDR1 is MNHNS and CDR2 SASEGT. The CDR3 loop spans 13 amino acids. With 11 bases removed from V and 8 bases from J, the gap between germline ends came to 19 bases. In nucleotides, the CDR3 is TGTGCCGGTTCCCGGACCGCGATCGAGCCCCAGCATTTT. Translation: CAGSRTAIEPQHF.

DNA for the CDR3: TGTGCCAGCAGCCCCGGGACTGGCGGGGAGCTGTTTTTT. Protein: CASSPGTGGELFF. The chain uses TRBV7-2 and TRBJ2-2, with D possibly matching TRBD2 (6 bases). The CDR3 is 13 residues long. Trimming cost V 5 bases and J 7 bases, with 11 bases left between them. Germline lookup yields CDR1 SGHTA and CDR2 FQGNSA.

This clone showed up just a few times. The chain combines TRBV19 with TRBJ1-5; no clear D gene. Germline V lookup: CDR1 LNHDA, CDR2 SQIVND (reference sequence). With 5 bases removed from V and 10 bases from J, the gap between germline ends came to 15 bases. The CDR3 spans 13 residues. The CDR3 spells CASSPTRWSPQHF. The CDR3 DNA follows: TGTGCCAGTAGTCCCACAAGGTGGAGCCCCCAGCATTTT.

The chain carries TRBV5-1 and TRBJ1-2; 9 nucleotides agree with TRBD1. Germline CDR1 SGHRS, CDR2 YFSETQ. Germline trimming cut 4 bases from V and 4 bases from J; bases unmatched to any gene: 11. The CDR3 consists of 16 residues. DNA of the CDR3: TGCGCCAGCAGCGCACAAGTACAGGGGGCCGGCTATGGCTACACCTTC. This sequence encodes CASSAQVQGAGYGYTF.

This chain uses TRBV6-1 with TRBJ1-1; perhaps TRBD1 as D (5 bases). Trimming took 1 base from V and 5 from J, leaving 11 bases between them. The CDR3 extends over 14 amino acids. CDR1 and CDR2 (germline): MNHNS, SASEGT. For the CDR3, the DNA is TGTGCCAGCAGTGAAGGCACCCAGGGTACTGAAGCTTTCTTT. Protein product: CASSEGTQGTEAFF.

V is TRBV7-2 and J is TRBJ1-2; D is possibly TRBD1 (5 bases). V was shortened by 3 bases and J by 8 bases, with 13 bases between the two germline ends. This CDR3 contains 13 residues. CDR1 is SGHTA, CDR2 FQGNSA, per germline. The CDR3, as DNA: TGTGCCAGCAGCTTCCGCAGGGCGCTCGGCTACACCTTC. Amino acid sequence: CASSFRRALGYTF.

The V call is TRBV18, the J call TRBJ2-3; the match to TRBD2 covers 8 bases. V was clipped by 3 bases and J by 2 bases; unmatched bases: 4. CDR1 and CDR2 (germline): KGHSH, LQKENI. This CDR3 region has 15 residues. CDR3 residues: CASSPLSGITDTQYF. The CDR3 DNA is TGTGCCAGCTCACCTCTTAGCGGGATCACAGATACGCAGTATTTT.

The genes are TRBV28 and TRBJ1-2, with unresolved D. With 3 bases removed from V and 2 bases from J, the gap between germline ends came to 10 bases. Germline CDR1 and CDR2: MDHEN and SYDVKM. The CDR3 runs 14 residues. The chain's CDR3 is CASSFGRLNYGYTF. The CDR3 DNA reads TGTGCCAGCAGTTTTGGTAGACTCAACTATGGCTACACCTTC.

CDR3 sequence reads: CASSWAEAVNYGYTF. DNA for the CDR3: TGTGCCAGCAGCTGGGCGGAGGCGGTGAACTATGGCTACACCTTC. The rearrangement uses TRBV5-6 and TRBJ1-2; D unresolved. The V gene lost 3 bases and the J gene lost 2 bases, with 14 bases spanning the gap. Germline V gives CDR1 SGHDT, CDR2 YYEEEE. The CDR3 totals 15 residues. Full variable domain (missing parts from reference TRBV5-6 and TRBJ1-2): DAGVTQSPTHLIKTRGQQVTLRCSPKSGHDTVSWYQQALGQGPQFIFQYYEEEERQRGNFPDRFSGHQFPNYSSELNVNALLLGDSALYLCASSWAEAVNYGYTFGSGTRLTVV.

The chain couples TRBV4-3 to TRBJ2-1; 7 nucleotides align to TRBD1. J lost 5 bases, V lost 4 bases, and 5 bases had no gene match. The CDR3 loop spans 14 amino acids. CDR1 is LGHNA, CDR2 YSLEER, per germline. The CDR3 loop reads CASSPRTGNNEQFF. CDR3 nucleotides: TGCGCCAGCAGCCCGAGGACAGGCAACAATGAGCAGTTCTTC.

The CDR3 region has the DNA TGTGCCAGCAGTTATACAGGGACTCAGCCCCAGCATTTT. Protein: CASSYTGTQPQHF. This chain uses TRBV6-5 with TRBJ1-5; tentative D call: TRBD1 (6 bases). Trimming cost V 3 bases and J 6 bases, with 9 bases left between them. The CDR3 length is 13 residues. CDR1 and CDR2 (germline): MNHEY, SVGAGI.